These 21 T cell receptor beta chains were all obtained from the same sample, sequenced in a study of blood T cells in healthy people across ages. Primers used in a second PCR of about 7 to 12 cycles were a sample-barcoded 5' primer and a J-beta primer mix. A single record per CDR3 protein comes from TCRdb applying MiXCR to the 5' RACE reads. The sample holds about 1,400,000 distinct CDR3 sequences, approximately 63% seen once. Sequenced sample: blood. The receptors shown here come from a young man in good health.

This clonotype was found once. The CDR3 DNA follows: TGTGCCAGCAGCCTTAATCAGGACAGCTACGAGCAGTACTTC. Residues: CASSLNQDSYEQYF. The V and J genes are TRBV6-1 and TRBJ2-7, with D perhaps matching TRBD1 (6 bases). The CDR3 contains 14 residues. V was clipped by 6 bases and J by 3 bases, with 15 bases between them. Germline V gene sequence: CDR1 MNHNS, CDR2 SASEGT.

This clonotype has a single count. The chain recombines TRBV7-2 with TRBJ1-2; D unresolved. V was pared by 1 base and J by 8 bases, with 14 bases between. Germline V gene sequence: CDR1 SGHTA, CDR2 FQGNSA. The CDR3 covers 14 residues. The chain's CDR3 is CASSLVRSARGYTF. The CDR3 nucleotides are TGTGCCAGCAGCTTAGTGAGGTCCGCCCGGGGCTACACCTTC.

This clonotype appeared a single time. V gene TRBV9 combines with J gene TRBJ1-6, with 7 bases that match TRBD1. The CDR3 sequence is 14 residues long. V was pared by 4 bases and J by 5 bases, with 3 bases of the junction left unmatched. The V gene's germline CDR1 is SGDLS and CDR2 YYNGEE. In DNA, the CDR3 is TGTGCCAGCAGCTCAGGGGGTAATAATTCACCCCTCCACTTT. Encoded protein: CASSSGGNNSPLHF.

Only a few counts were recorded for this clonotype. The V call is TRBV6-5, the J call TRBJ2-2, with TRBD1 matching 10 bases. Trimming took 6 bases from V and 4 from J; bases not matched to a gene: 8. The V gene's germline CDR1 is MNHEY and CDR2 SVGAGI. This CDR3 contains 16 residues. CDR3 coding DNA: TGTGCCAGCAGACTCCCGGGACAGGGGACCACCGGGGAGCTGTTTTTT. Its protein is CASRLPGQGTTGELFF.

V gene TRBV6-2 or TRBV6-3 combines with J gene TRBJ2-5; possibly TRBD1 or TRBD2 for D (5 bases each). V was clipped by 4 bases and J by 4 bases, with 10 bases between them. This CDR3 is 13 amino acids long. Germline CDR1 is MNHEY and CDR2 is SVGEGT. Here the CDR3 reads CASSWGWRETQYF. CDR3 in DNA: TGTGCCAGCAGTTGGGGGTGGCGAGAGACCCAGTACTTC.

The genes are TRBV15 and TRBJ1-2, with D perhaps matching TRBD1 (6 bases). The V end was cut by 0 bases, the J end by 8 bases, with 10 bases between. This CDR3 is 13 amino acids long. Germline CDR1 and CDR2: LNHNV and YYDKDF (reference sequence). The CDR3 region has the DNA TGTGCCACCAGCAGAGATCGGGACAACGGCTACACCTTC. Protein product: CATSRDRDNGYTF.

The chain has TRBV4-2 and TRBJ2-3, with D maybe TRBD2 (5 bases). The CDR3 runs 14 residues. Germline V lookup: CDR1 LGHNA, CDR2 YNFKEQ. V was cut by 4 bases and J by 4 bases, with 12 bases left in between. The CDR3 here is CASSLLAAPDTQYF. As DNA, the CDR3 is TGTGCCAGCAGCCTCCTAGCCGCCCCAGATACGCAGTATTTT.

The rearrangement links TRBV15 to TRBJ2-3, with a possible D match to TRBD2 (5 bases). The CDR3 contains 16 residues. Per the germline V gene, CDR1 is LNHNV and CDR2 is YYDKDF (reference sequence). The ends were cut back, 0 bases at V and 0 bases at J, with 10 bases in the middle. The CDR3 here is CATSRDLEGSTDTQYF. The CDR3 coding sequence is TGTGCCACCAGCAGAGATCTAGAGGGTAGCACAGATACGCAGTATTTT.

Remarks on this clonotype: At one end the junction does not follow the germline gene, possibly because of a read error. The J gene is TRBJ2-1, the V gene TRBV9; a possible D gene is TRBD2 (6 bases). This CDR3 contains 14 residues. The V gene's germline CDR1 is SGDLS and CDR2 YYNGEE. The CDR3 DNA is TGTGCCCGCAGCGTGGGAGGAACCTACAATGAGCAGTTCTTC. Translating it yields CARSVGGTYNEQFF.

V is TRBV7-9 and J is TRBJ2-1; unclear D gene. Deletions cut 5 bases from V and 10 bases from J, with 12 bases between. This CDR3 comprises 12 residues. Germline values: CDR1 SEHNR, CDR2 FQNEAQ (reference sequence). In nucleotides, the CDR3 is TGTGCCAGCAGCGCGTTATCCGGGGAGCAGTTCTTC. The encoded protein is CASSALSGEQFF.

This clonotype was detected a few times. The chain couples TRBV27 to TRBJ2-4; D is undetermined. From germline, CDR1 is MNHEY and CDR2 SMNVEV (reference sequence). The CDR3 runs 16 residues. V was pared by 6 bases and J by 3 bases, with 18 bases between. DNA for the CDR3: TGTGCCAGCAGCTTTAAAGCCCGCCTTGGCAAAAACATTCAGTACTTC. Translating gives CASSFKARLGKNIQYF.

The chain couples TRBV4-1 to TRBJ2-6; possible D gene TRBD1, 6 bases. Trimming removed 5 bases from V and 2 bases from J, with 13 bases in between. Germline loops: CDR1 MGHRA, CDR2 YSYEKL. This CDR3 is 16 amino acids long. This CDR3 is CASSGETGPGANVLTF. The CDR3 DNA reads TGCGCCAGCAGCGGGGAAACAGGGCCTGGGGCCAACGTCCTGACTTTC.

The rearrangement joins TRBV6-1 to TRBJ2-7; 7 bases are a match to TRBD1. The length of the CDR3 is 15 residues. The V and J ends lost 2 bases and 2 bases, in that order; junction bases with no gene match: 6. Looked up from germline, CDR1 is MNHNS and CDR2 is SASEGT. The CDR3 loop is CASSELQGTAYEQYF. CDR3 in DNA: TGTGCCAGCAGTGAACTACAGGGGACCGCCTACGAGCAGTACTTC.

Here the CDR3 reads CAISESVSRGDGYTF. In DNA form, the CDR3 reads TGTGCCATCAGTGAGTCAGTCTCCCGAGGCGATGGCTACACCTTC. The chain carries TRBV10-3 and TRBJ1-2; D remains ambiguous. CDR1 and CDR2 (germline): ENHRY, SYGVKD. The length of the CDR3 is 15 residues. V was pared by 0 bases and J by 6 bases, with 14 bases between.

In its sample, this clonotype was seen a few times. Written as DNA, the CDR3 is TGCAGTGCTAGAGATAAGAGAACAGGTCATTGGGAGACCCAGTACTTC. Translation: CSARDKRTGHWETQYF. V is TRBV20-1 and J is TRBJ2-5; D is perhaps TRBD1 (5 bases). The CDR3 is 16 residues long. Trimming removed 0 bases at V and 5 bases at J, with 19 bases between. CDR1 is DFQATT, CDR2 SNEGSKA, per germline (reference sequence).

This clonotype was observed a few times. The rearrangement links TRBV20-1 to TRBJ2-7; no clear D. With 3 bases removed from V and 2 bases from J, the gap between germline ends came to 11 bases. The CDR3 has 13 amino acids. Germline assignment: CDR1 DFQATT and CDR2 SNEGSKA (reference sequence). CDR3 in amino acids: CSARGLFPYEQYF. CDR3 in DNA: TGCAGTGCTAGGGGCCTATTCCCCTACGAGCAGTACTTC.

This clonotype was picked up one time. This chain joins TRBV5-1 and TRBJ1-1; tentatively, D is TRBD1 (6 bases). Trimming shortened V by 2 bases and J by 1 base, and 15 bases separated the two germline ends. Germline CDR1 SGHRS, CDR2 YFSETQ. The CDR3 totals 16 residues. In DNA form, the CDR3 reads TGCGCCAGCAGCTTTGAACAGGGAGGTCCGAACACTGAAGCTTTCTTT. Its protein product is CASSFEQGGPNTEAFF.

The chain joins TRBV5-1 to TRBJ2-7; TRBD2 matches at 14 bases. Germline CDR1 reads SGHRS; CDR2 reads YFSETQ. There are 15 residues in the CDR3. V lost 3 bases to trimming and J lost 7 bases; unmatched junction nucleotides: 6. The CDR3 DNA reads as TGCGCCAGCAGCTCGGGACTAGCGGGAGTGGAGGAGCAGTACTTC. This sequence encodes CASSSGLAGVEEQYF.

The rearrangement joins TRBV7-9 to TRBJ1-1; TRBD1 aligns across 7 bases. Germline V lookup: CDR1 SEHNR, CDR2 FQNEAQ (reference sequence). This CDR3 region has 17 residues. Trimming at V came to 1 base and at J to 0 bases, leaving 8 bases not matched to a gene. The CDR3 protein is CASSLGVRGEMNTEAFF. The CDR3 DNA reads as TGTGCCAGCAGCTTAGGAGTCAGGGGGGAGATGAACACTGAAGCTTTCTTT.

The chain uses TRBV6-2 or TRBV6-3 and TRBJ1-5; D not certain. The germline CDR1 and CDR2 sequences are MNHEY and SVGEGT. The germline V and J ends were trimmed by 2 bases and 13 bases, with 15 bases remaining between them. This CDR3 region has 13 residues. The CDR3 nucleotides are TGTGCCAGCAGTTACGTCCCGCCGGCCCCGCAGCATTTT. Residues: CASSYVPPAPQHF.

A few counts support this clonotype. The chain links TRBV14 to TRBJ2-7; D remains ambiguous. The CDR3 length is 14 residues. V dropped 4 bases and J dropped 2 bases, with 12 bases sitting between them. Germline V gives CDR1 SGHDN, CDR2 FVKESK. CDR3 sequence reads: CASSRQLTAYEQYF. CDR3 nucleotide sequence: TGTGCCAGCAGCCGGCAGCTTACCGCCTACGAGCAGTACTTC.